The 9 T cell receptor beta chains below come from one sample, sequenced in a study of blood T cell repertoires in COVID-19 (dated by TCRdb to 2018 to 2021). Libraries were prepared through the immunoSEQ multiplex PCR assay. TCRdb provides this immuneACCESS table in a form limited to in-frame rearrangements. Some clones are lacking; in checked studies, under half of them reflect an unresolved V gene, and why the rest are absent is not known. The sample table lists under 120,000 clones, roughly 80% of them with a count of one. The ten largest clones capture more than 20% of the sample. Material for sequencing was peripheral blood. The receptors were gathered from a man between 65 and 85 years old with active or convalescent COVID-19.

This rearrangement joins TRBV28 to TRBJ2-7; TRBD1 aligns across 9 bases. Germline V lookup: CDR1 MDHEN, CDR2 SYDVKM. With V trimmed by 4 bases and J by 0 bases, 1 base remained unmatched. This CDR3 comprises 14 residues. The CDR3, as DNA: TGTGCCAGCAGTTCGACAGGGGGCTCCTACGAGCAGTACTTC. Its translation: CASSSTGGSYEQYF. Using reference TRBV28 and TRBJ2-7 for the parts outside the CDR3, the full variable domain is DVKVTQSSRYLVKRTGEKVFLECVQDMDHENMFWYRQDPGLGLRLIYFSYDVKMKEKGDIPEGYSVSREKKERFSLILESASTNQTSMYLCASSSTGGSYEQYFGPGTRLTVT.

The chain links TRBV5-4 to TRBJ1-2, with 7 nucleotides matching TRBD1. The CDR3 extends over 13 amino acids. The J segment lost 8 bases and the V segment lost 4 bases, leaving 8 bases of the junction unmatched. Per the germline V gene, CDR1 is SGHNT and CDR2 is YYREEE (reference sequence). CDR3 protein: CASSATGVGGYTF. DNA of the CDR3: TGTGCCAGCAGCGCCACAGGGGTGGGGGGCTACACCTTC.

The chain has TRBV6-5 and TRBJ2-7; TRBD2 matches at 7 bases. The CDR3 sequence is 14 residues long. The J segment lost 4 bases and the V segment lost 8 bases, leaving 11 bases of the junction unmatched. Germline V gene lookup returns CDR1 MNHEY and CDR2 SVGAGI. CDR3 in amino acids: CASLDRGGSYEQYF. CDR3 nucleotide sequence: TGTGCCAGCCTTGACCGCGGGGGAAGTTACGAGCAGTACTTC.

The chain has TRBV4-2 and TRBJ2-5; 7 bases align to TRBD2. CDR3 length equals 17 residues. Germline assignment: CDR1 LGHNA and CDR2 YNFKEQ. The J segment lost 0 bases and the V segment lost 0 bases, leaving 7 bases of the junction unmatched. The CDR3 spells CASSQEGGRAYQETQYF. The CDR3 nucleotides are TGTGCCAGCAGCCAAGAGGGAGGGCGGGCGTACCAAGAGACCCAGTACTTC.

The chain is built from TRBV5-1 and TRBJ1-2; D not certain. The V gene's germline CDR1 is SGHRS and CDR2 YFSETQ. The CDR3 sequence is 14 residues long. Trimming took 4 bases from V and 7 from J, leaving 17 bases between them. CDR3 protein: CASSVWTERSGYTF. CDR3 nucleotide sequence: TGCGCCAGCAGCGTTTGGACTGAGAGGAGTGGCTACACCTTC.

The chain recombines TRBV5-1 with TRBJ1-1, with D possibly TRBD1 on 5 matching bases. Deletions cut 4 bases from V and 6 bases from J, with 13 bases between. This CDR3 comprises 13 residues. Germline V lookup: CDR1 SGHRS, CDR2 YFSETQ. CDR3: CASSTQGGAEAFF. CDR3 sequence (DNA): TGCGCCAGCAGCACCCAGGGTGGAGCTGAAGCTTTCTTT.

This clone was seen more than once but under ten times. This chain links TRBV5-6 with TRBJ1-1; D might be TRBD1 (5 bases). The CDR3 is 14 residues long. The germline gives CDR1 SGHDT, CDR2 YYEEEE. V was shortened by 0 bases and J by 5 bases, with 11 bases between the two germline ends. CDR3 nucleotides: TGTGCCAGCAGCTTGGTGCAGGGAATGACTGAAGCTTTCTTT. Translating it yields CASSLVQGMTEAFF.

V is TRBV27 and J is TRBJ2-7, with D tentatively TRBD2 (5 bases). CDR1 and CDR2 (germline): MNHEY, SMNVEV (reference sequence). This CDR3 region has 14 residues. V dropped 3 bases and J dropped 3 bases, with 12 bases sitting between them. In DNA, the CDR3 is TGTGCCAGCAGTTTTTTTTCGGGGAACTACGAGCAGTACTTC. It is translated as CASSFFSGNYEQYF.

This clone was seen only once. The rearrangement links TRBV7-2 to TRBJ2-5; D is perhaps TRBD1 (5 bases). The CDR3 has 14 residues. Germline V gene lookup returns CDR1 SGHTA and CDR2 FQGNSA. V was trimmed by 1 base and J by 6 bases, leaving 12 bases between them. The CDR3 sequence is CASSLVQGFKTQYF. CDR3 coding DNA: TGTGCCAGCAGCTTAGTCCAGGGTTTCAAGACCCAGTACTTC.